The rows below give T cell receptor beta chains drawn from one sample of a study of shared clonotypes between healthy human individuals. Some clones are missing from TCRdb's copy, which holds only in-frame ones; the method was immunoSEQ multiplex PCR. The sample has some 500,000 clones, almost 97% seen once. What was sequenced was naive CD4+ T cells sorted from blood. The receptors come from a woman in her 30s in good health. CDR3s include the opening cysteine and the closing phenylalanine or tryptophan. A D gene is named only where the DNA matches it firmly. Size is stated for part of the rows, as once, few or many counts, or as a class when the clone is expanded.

CDR3: CASSLVAGDWFF
DNA: TGTGCCAGCAGCTTAGTTGCGGGGGACTGGTTCTTC
size: -
J: TRBJ2-1
D: TRBD2
V: TRBV11-2

CDR3: CASRYRLGAETQYF
DNA: TGCGCCAGCAGGTACAGGTTAGGGGCAGAGACCCAGTACTTC
size: -
J: TRBJ2-5
D: -
V: TRBV5-1

CDR3: CASSLDDRTDTQYF
DNA: TGCGCCAGCAGCTTGGATGACCGCACAGATACGCAGTATTTT
size: -
J: TRBJ2-3
D: -
V: TRBV5-1

CDR3: CASRKDRVNQPQHF
DNA: TGTGCCAGTAGGAAGGACAGGGTGAATCAGCCCCAGCATTTT
size: -
J: TRBJ1-5
D: TRBD1
V: TRBV19

CDR3: CASSPLFSGRAYEQYF
DNA: TGTGCCAGCAGCCCTCTCTTTAGCGGGAGGGCTTACGAGCAGTACTTC
size: -
J: TRBJ2-7
D: TRBD2
V: TRBV7-9

CDR3: CASSPGSNNEQFF
DNA: TGTGCCAGCAGCCCGGGCTCGAACAATGAGCAGTTCTTC
size: -
J: TRBJ2-1
D: -
V: TRBV7-7

CDR3: CASSPGTSGFYEQYF
DNA: TGTGCCAGCAGCCCTGGGACTAGCGGGTTCTACGAGCAGTACTTC
size: -
J: TRBJ2-7
D: TRBD2
V: TRBV9

CDR3: CASSRDRGSGANVLTF
DNA: TGTGCCAGCAGCCGGGACAGGGGCTCTGGGGCCAACGTCCTGACTTTC
size: -
J: TRBJ2-6
D: TRBD1
V: TRBV7-9

CDR3: CASTGTPYNEQFF
DNA: TGTGCCAGCACTGGGACACCTTACAATGAGCAGTTCTTC
size: -
J: TRBJ2-1
D: -
V: TRBV28

CDR3: CASSLGGETGELFF
DNA: TGTGCCAGCAGCTTAGGGGGGGAAACCGGGGAGCTGTTTTTT
size: -
J: TRBJ2-2
D: -
V: TRBV7-2

CDR3: CASSLRFETPAYEQYF
DNA: TGTGCCAGCAGCTTGAGGTTTGAGACTCCTGCCTACGAGCAGTACTTC
size: -
J: TRBJ2-7
D: -
V: TRBV5-5

CDR3: CASSSQPQHF
DNA: TGTGCCAGCAGTAGTCAGCCCCAGCATTTT
size: once
J: TRBJ1-5
D: -
V: TRBV7-3

CDR3: CASSDVGGGGVLTYEQYF
DNA: TGTGCCAGCAGTGACGTTGGGGGGGGAGGGGTCCTCACCTACGAGCAGTACTTC
size: -
J: TRBJ2-7
D: TRBD2
V: TRBV25-1

CDR3: CASSPQSANTGELFF
DNA: TGTGCCAGCTCACCACAATCCGCGAACACCGGGGAGCTGTTTTTT
size: -
J: TRBJ2-2
D: -
V: TRBV18

CDR3: CSGGRETYEQYF
DNA: TGCAGCGGGGGGCGGGAAACCTACGAGCAGTACTTC
size: -
J: TRBJ2-7
D: -
V: TRBV29-1

CDR3: CASIGAGRGEVGANVLTF
DNA: TGTGCCAGCATAGGGGCCGGCAGGGGGGAAGTTGGGGCCAACGTCCTGACTTTC
size: -
J: TRBJ2-6
D: -
V: TRBV28

CDR3: CASSNRQGITDTQYF
DNA: TGTGCCAGCAGCAACCGACAGGGCATCACAGATACGCAGTATTTT
size: -
J: TRBJ2-3
D: TRBD1
V: TRBV28

CDR3: CASSEGLASETQYF
DNA: TGTGCCAGCAGTGAAGGATTAGCCTCGGAGACCCAGTACTTC
size: -
J: TRBJ2-5
D: -
V: TRBV6-1

CDR3: CASKQGGGSSHEQYF
DNA: TGTGCCAGCAAGCAAGGGGGCGGGAGCTCCCACGAGCAGTACTTC
size: once
J: TRBJ2-7
D: -
V: TRBV28

CDR3: CASSSGTGRADTQYF
DNA: TGCGCCAGCAGCTCAGGAACAGGGCGCGCAGATACGCAGTATTTT
size: -
J: TRBJ2-3
D: -
V: TRBV5-1

CDR3: CASSDWGNIQYF
DNA: TGTGCCAGTAGTGATTGGGGAAACATTCAGTACTTC
size: once
J: TRBJ2-4
D: -
V: TRBV19

CDR3: CASGVLWIPPQPQHF
DNA: TGTGCCAGTGGAGTATTGTGGATACCCCCTCAGCCCCAGCATTTT
size: -
J: TRBJ1-5
D: -
V: TRBV19

CDR3: CASSEAGTGGYEQYF
DNA: TGTGCCAGCAGTGAAGCCGGGACAGGGGGCTACGAGCAGTACTTC
size: -
J: TRBJ2-7
D: TRBD1
V: TRBV2

CDR3: CASSEFNGPYEQYF
DNA: TGTGCCAGCAGCGAATTCAACGGGCCCTACGAGCAGTACTTC
size: -
J: TRBJ2-7
D: -
V: TRBV5-4

CDR3: CASSLWGRETQYF
DNA: TGTGCCAGCAGCTTATGGGGAAGAGAGACCCAGTACTTC
size: -
J: TRBJ2-5
D: -
V: TRBV5-8

CDR3: CASSLEGRPSNSGNTIYF
DNA: TGTGCCAGCAGCTTAGAAGGGCGCCCGTCTAACTCTGGAAACACCATATATTTT
size: -
J: TRBJ1-3
D: -
V: TRBV11-2

CDR3: CASSFSRIRFYNEQFF
DNA: TGTGCCAGCAGCTTCTCCCGAATTAGGTTTTACAATGAGCAGTTCTTC
size: -
J: TRBJ2-1
D: -
V: TRBV7-9

CDR3: CASSFRDRMNTEAFF
DNA: TGTGCCAGCAGCTTCCGGGACAGAATGAACACTGAAGCTTTCTTT
size: -
J: TRBJ1-1
D: TRBD1
V: TRBV7-9

CDR3: CASRAVMVSSNEQFF
DNA: TGTGCCAGCAGGGCAGTTATGGTTTCAAGCAATGAGCAGTTCTTC
size: -
J: TRBJ2-1
D: -
V: TRBV11-2

CDR3: CASTTGMNTEAFF
DNA: TGTGCCAGTACGACAGGGATGAACACTGAAGCTTTCTTT
size: -
J: TRBJ1-1
D: TRBD1
V: TRBV19

CDR3: CASSPLQGANYGYTF
DNA: TGTGCCAGCTCACCCCTACAGGGGGCTAACTATGGCTACACCTTC
size: -
J: TRBJ1-2
D: TRBD1
V: TRBV18

CDR3: CASTEGRTGRGGTF
DNA: TGTGCCAGTACTGAAGGACGGACGGGGAGGGGGGGCACCTTC
size: -
J: TRBJ1-2
D: -
V: TRBV19

CDR3: CASIRQKRGQNGYTF
DNA: TGTGCCAGCATACGACAAAAAAGGGGGCAAAATGGCTACACCTTC
size: -
J: TRBJ1-2
D: TRBD1
V: TRBV28

CDR3: CASRPGQGAAKPLHF
DNA: TGTGCCAGCAGGCCCGGACAGGGGGCCGCAAAACCCCTCCACTTT
size: once
J: TRBJ1-6
D: TRBD1
V: TRBV28

CDR3: CASSIGRQSNTEAFF
DNA: TGTGCCAGTAGTATAGGGCGACAGTCGAACACTGAAGCTTTCTTT
size: -
J: TRBJ1-1
D: -
V: TRBV19

CDR3: CASSLGPGRDGGEQFF
DNA: TGTGCCAGCAGCTTAGGGCCCGGGAGGGATGGCGGTGAGCAGTTCTTC
size: once
J: TRBJ2-1
D: TRBD2
V: TRBV7-9

CDR3: CASSFFRTSGRGETQYF
DNA: TGTGCCAGCAGCTTCTTTAGGACTAGCGGGAGAGGAGAGACCCAGTACTTC
size: -
J: TRBJ2-5
D: TRBD2
V: TRBV7-9

CDR3: CASSEMDMGLNTEAFF
DNA: TGTGCCAGCAGTGAAATGGACATGGGGTTGAACACTGAAGCTTTCTTT
size: -
J: TRBJ1-1
D: -
V: TRBV2

CDR3: CASSGTVENQPQHF
DNA: TGTGCCAGTAGCGGGACGGTGGAAAATCAGCCCCAGCATTTT
size: -
J: TRBJ1-5
D: -
V: TRBV19

CDR3: CASRPEDRDRKNQPQHF
DNA: TGTGCCAGCAGGCCGGAGGACCGGGACAGAAAAAATCAGCCCCAGCATTTT
size: -
J: TRBJ1-5
D: TRBD1
V: TRBV5-4

CDR3: CASSLTAVNEKLFF
DNA: TGTGCCAGCAGCTTGACAGCAGTTAATGAAAAACTGTTTTTT
size: -
J: TRBJ1-4
D: -
V: TRBV7-9